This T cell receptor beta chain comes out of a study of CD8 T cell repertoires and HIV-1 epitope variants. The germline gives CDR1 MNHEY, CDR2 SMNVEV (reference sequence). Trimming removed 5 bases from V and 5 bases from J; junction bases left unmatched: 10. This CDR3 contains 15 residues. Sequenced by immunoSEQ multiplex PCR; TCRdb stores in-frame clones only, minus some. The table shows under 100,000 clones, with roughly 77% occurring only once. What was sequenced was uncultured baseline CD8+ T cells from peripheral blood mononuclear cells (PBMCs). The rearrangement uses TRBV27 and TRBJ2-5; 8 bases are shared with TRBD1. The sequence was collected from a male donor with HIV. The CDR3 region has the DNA TGTGCCAGCAGTCACGCAGGGGGCGGCCGGGAGACCCAGTACTTC. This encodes CASSHAGGGRETQYF.